These 30 T cell receptor beta chains originate from one sample sequenced in a study of blood T cell repertoires in COVID-19. Sequencing was performed with immunoSEQ multiplex PCR; in TCRdb, only in-frame clones are kept and a portion is missing. The sample includes about 210,000 clones, 90% to 95% of them seen just once. The sequenced sample was peripheral blood. The receptors were sampled from a man in his thirties or forties with acute or convalescent COVID-19.

The chain is built from TRBV4-2 and TRBJ1-2; TRBD1 agrees at 7 bases. Germline CDR1 LGHNA, CDR2 YNFKEQ. Trimming removed 4 bases from V and 2 bases from J; junction bases left unmatched: 13. The CDR3 consists of 17 residues. The CDR3 bases are TGTGCCAGCAGCCTCCACAGGGGACCAGTCCTAAACTATGGCTACACCTTC. Its translation is CASSLHRGPVLNYGYTF.

The gene calls are TRBV12-3 or TRBV12-4 and TRBJ1-2; D is undetermined. V gave up 3 bases and J gave up 6 bases, with 11 bases separating them. This CDR3 region has 13 residues. The CDR3 sequence: CASSFNTHHGYTF. The CDR3 DNA reads TGTGCCAGCAGTTTTAACACCCACCATGGCTACACCTTC.

The chain links TRBV2 to TRBJ2-1; D remains ambiguous. This CDR3 is 11 amino acids long. The V gene's germline CDR1 is SNHLY and CDR2 FYNNEI. V was trimmed by 7 bases and J by 10 bases, leaving 11 bases between them. The CDR3: CASNVATEQFF. The CDR3 region has the DNA TGTGCCAGCAATGTGGCCACGGAGCAGTTCTTC. Complete variable domain (other parts from reference TRBV2 and TRBJ2-1): EPEVTQTPSHQVTQMGQEVILRCVPISNHLYFYWYRQILGQKVEFLVSFYNNEISEKSEIFDDQFSVERPDGSNFTLKIRSTKLEDSAMYFCASNVATEQFFGPGTRLTVL.

V is TRBV28 and J is TRBJ2-2, with D perhaps TRBD1 (5 bases). The V gene lost 4 bases and the J gene lost 2 bases, with 8 bases spanning the gap. CDR1 is MDHEN and CDR2 is SYDVKM in the germline V gene. CDR3 length equals 14 residues. The CDR3 sequence is CASSSQGNTGELFF. The CDR3 DNA follows: TGTGCCAGCAGTTCCCAGGGAAACACCGGGGAGCTGTTTTTT.

This clone has a single count. V gene TRBV2 combines with J gene TRBJ1-5; no definite D call. Germline V gene sequence: CDR1 SNHLY, CDR2 FYNNEI. The V end was cut by 6 bases, the J end by 4 bases, with 10 bases between. The CDR3 contains 13 residues. The CDR3 DNA reads as TGTGCCAGCAGAAGGCAGGCGAATCAGCCCCAGCATTTT. Protein product: CASRRQANQPQHF.

The V gene is TRBV11-3, the J gene TRBJ2-7; D remains ambiguous. V dropped 5 bases and J dropped 6 bases, with 11 bases sitting between them. In germline, CDR1 is SGHNT, CDR2 YENEEA. The CDR3 has 12 amino acids. CDR3 bases: TGTGCCAGCAGCCTGACCGGCGGCGAGCAGTACTTC. Its protein product is CASSLTGGEQYF. The whole variable domain, remainder taken from reference TRBV11-3 and TRBJ2-7, is EAGVVQSPRYKIIEKKQPVAFWCNPISGHNTLYWYLQNLGQGPELLIRYENEEAVDDSQLPKDRFSAERLKGVDSTLKIQPAELGDSAVYLCASSLTGGEQYFGPGTRLTVT.

This clone was seen once. CDR3 sequence (DNA): TGCGCCAGCAGCCACGTTAGCGGGGGGGCGACAGATACGCAGTATTTT. As protein: CASSHVSGGATDTQYF. This rearrangement joins TRBV4-1 to TRBJ2-3; TRBD2 aligns across 11 bases. V lost 3 bases, J lost 3 bases, and 5 bases stayed unmatched. The V gene's germline CDR1 is MGHRA and CDR2 YSYEKL. CDR3 length equals 16 residues.

This sequence joins TRBV3-1 (or the pseudogene TRBV3-2) and TRBJ1-6, with no clear D. The CDR3 runs to 14 residues. Germline CDR1 LGHDT, CDR2 YNNKEL (reference sequence). V was clipped by 1 base and J by 6 bases, with 7 bases between them. The CDR3 DNA follows: TGTGCCAGCAGCCAAGTAGAGGGTAATTCACCCCTCCACTTT. This translates into CASSQVEGNSPLHF.

With regard to this clone: Sequence at one end of the junction differs from germline and may be a read error. The chain carries TRBV6-5 and TRBJ2-2; D call uncertain. From germline, CDR1 is MNHEY and CDR2 SVGAGI. The CDR3 totals 14 residues. CDR3 sequence: CASTYQTNTGELFF. CDR3 sequence (DNA): TGTGCCAGCACTTACCAGACTAACACCGGGGAGCTGTTTTTT.

J is TRBJ2-7 and V is TRBV28; D call uncertain. Trimming cost V 6 bases and J 6 bases, with 15 bases left between them. The CDR3 extends over 13 amino acids. From germline, CDR1 is MDHEN and CDR2 SYDVKM. In nucleotides, the CDR3 is TGTGCCAGCAGCCCTCTTGGGCTTGGCGAGCAGTACTTC. Its translation: CASSPLGLGEQYF.

The rearrangement joins TRBV14 to TRBJ2-3; perhaps TRBD1 as D (5 bases). The V gene's germline CDR1 is SGHDN and CDR2 FVKESK. V was trimmed by 4 bases and J by 3 bases, leaving 8 bases between them. This CDR3 contains 13 residues. CDR3 amino acids: CASSRRVTDTQYF. The CDR3 region has the DNA TGTGCCAGCAGCCGCAGGGTTACAGATACGCAGTATTTT.

The CDR3 region has the DNA TGTGCCAGCACTTATAACAATGAGCAGTTCTTC. Protein product: CASTYNNEQFF. V and J are TRBV6-5 and TRBJ2-1; no definite D call. Trimming stripped 7 bases from V and 5 bases from J, with 6 bases between. From germline, CDR1 is MNHEY and CDR2 SVGAGI. CDR3 length: 11 residues.

The rearrangement links TRBV7-9 to TRBJ2-7; D is perhaps TRBD1 (6 bases). The CDR3 is made up of 15 amino acids. Germline assignment: CDR1 SEHNR and CDR2 FQNEAQ (reference sequence). V lost 6 bases, J lost 4 bases, and 19 bases lay in between. This CDR3 reads CASSYLVEGGYEQYF. DNA of the CDR3: TGTGCCAGCAGTTACCTCGTAGAAGGGGGTTACGAGCAGTACTTC.

The V and J genes are TRBV5-1 and TRBJ2-7; TRBD2 matches at 12 bases. V was clipped by 1 base and J by 1 base; unmatched bases: 3. This CDR3 contains 16 residues. The germline V gene has CDR1 SGHRS and CDR2 YFSETQ. The DNA of the CDR3 is TGCGCCAGCAGCTTGACACTAGCGGGAGGATCCTACGAGCAGTACTTC. This gives the protein CASSLTLAGGSYEQYF.

J is TRBJ2-7 and V is TRBV11-2, with a weak D call TRBD2 (6 bases). Per germline, CDR1 SGHAT and CDR2 FQNNGV. Trimming took 1 base from V and 7 from J, leaving 14 bases between them. This CDR3 comprises 14 residues. CDR3 loop: CASSLGLANGEQYF. Written as DNA, the CDR3 is TGTGCCAGCAGCTTAGGGCTAGCGAATGGGGAGCAGTACTTC.

The CDR3 here is CASSYLLRGRQGRHQPQHF. CDR3 nucleotides: TGTGCCAGCAGCTACTTGTTGCGTGGGAGACAGGGAAGACATCAGCCCCAGCATTTT. This chain joins TRBV5-8 and TRBJ1-5, with TRBD1 matching 7 bases. Germline values: CDR1 SGHTS, CDR2 YDEGEE. J lost 5 bases, V lost 3 bases, and 20 bases had no gene match. The CDR3 length is 19 residues.

The rearrangement links TRBV5-4 to TRBJ2-7; maybe TRBD2 (6 bases). Germline assignment: CDR1 SGHNT and CDR2 YYREEE (reference sequence). CDR3 length: 12 amino acids. The V end lost 6 bases, the J end lost 7 bases, and 14 bases lay between the germline ends. The DNA for the CDR3 is TGTGCCAGCAACCTCCTTGGGGGGGAGCAGTACTTC. Protein product: CASNLLGGEQYF.

The V and J genes are TRBV5-1 and TRBJ1-5; possible D gene TRBD1, 6 bases. The CDR3 sequence is 14 residues long. The germline CDR1 and CDR2 sequences are SGHRS and YFSETQ. Trimming left V 4 bases short and J 2 bases short, with 10 bases between. The CDR3 DNA is TGCGCCAGCAGCCAGGACAGTGGCAATCAGCCCCAGCATTTT. As protein: CASSQDSGNQPQHF.

The gene calls are TRBV27 and TRBJ2-3; a possible D gene is TRBD2 (7 bases). This CDR3 contains 15 residues. CDR1 MNHEY and CDR2 SMNVEV come from the germline V gene (reference sequence). Trimming cost V 3 bases and J 6 bases, with 16 bases left between them. CDR3: CASSLMGGQTDTQYF. The CDR3 nucleotides read TGTGCCAGCAGTTTGATGGGGGGGCAAACGGATACGCAGTATTTT.

The rearrangement joins TRBV28 to TRBJ2-7; TRBD2 might be the D (6 bases). The CDR3 is 15 amino acids. Germline V gene lookup returns CDR1 MDHEN and CDR2 SYDVKM. V lost 2 bases to trimming and J lost 3 bases, with 14 bases between them. CDR3: CASSLIPSAGYEQYF. CDR3 DNA sequence: TGTGCCAGCAGTTTAATCCCTAGCGCCGGCTACGAGCAGTACTTC.

The rearrangement joins TRBV9 to TRBJ2-5, with D unresolved. Germline CDR1 is SGDLS and CDR2 is YYNGEE. V was clipped by 3 bases and J by 1 base, with 7 bases between them. The CDR3 totals 13 residues. The CDR3 region is CASSARLQETQYF. CDR3 DNA: TGTGCCAGCAGCGCGAGGCTCCAAGAGACCCAGTACTTC.

The chain links TRBV28 to TRBJ2-1; 8 bases fit TRBD1. The CDR3 is 14 residues long. Per germline, CDR1 MDHEN and CDR2 SYDVKM. Trimming cost V 6 bases and J 4 bases; bases outside gene matches: 5. CDR3 in DNA: TGTGCCAGCAGGGGGACAGGAGTTTACAATGAGCAGTTCTTC. Translated, it gives CASRGTGVYNEQFF.

The chain links TRBV30 to TRBJ2-1; a possible D gene is TRBD1 (5 bases). The germline CDR1 and CDR2 sequences are GTSNPN and SVGIG (reference sequence). Between the trimmed V and J ends, which lost 1 base and 10 bases, there was a span of 14 bases. This CDR3 spans 13 amino acids. The CDR3 DNA reads TGTGCCTGGAGTGGGGGTAGGGGTTGGGAGCAGTTCTTC. Residues: CAWSGGRGWEQFF. The full variable domain, rest sourced from reference TRBV30 and TRBJ2-1, is SQTIHQWPATLVQPVGSPLSLECTVEGTSNPNLYWYRQAAGRGLQLLFYSVGIGQISSEVPQNLSASRPQDRQFILSSKKLLLSDSGFYLCAWSGGRGWEQFFGPGTRLTVL.

The rearrangement uses TRBV4-2 and TRBJ2-1; 7 positions agree with TRBD2. The germline V gene encodes CDR1 LGHNA and CDR2 YNFKEQ. The junction had 19 bases not matched to a gene; V was cut back by 10 bases and J by 7 bases. This CDR3 spans 16 amino acids. The CDR3: CAIPRPAAGVGNEQFF. DNA for the CDR3: TGTGCCATCCCCCGGCCGGCGGCGGGAGTGGGTAATGAGCAGTTCTTC.

The chain uses TRBV10-2 and TRBJ2-3, with 11 bases fitting TRBD1. Germline V gene sequence: CDR1 WSHSY, CDR2 SAAADI. V dropped 6 bases and J dropped 1; count of bases not matched to a gene: 9. The CDR3 sequence is 17 residues long. CDR3 in DNA: TGCGCCAGCAGGGTAGGACAGGGGGCAGGGGGCACAGATACGCAGTATTTT. Protein: CASRVGQGAGGTDTQYF.

This clone has a single count. The identical CDR3 is also encoded by other nucleotide sequences in the sample. V is TRBV5-1 and J is TRBJ2-7; possibly TRBD1 for D (5 bases). The CDR3 sequence is 13 residues long. Trimming stripped 0 bases from V and 3 bases from J, with 7 bases between. Looked up from germline, CDR1 is SGHRS and CDR2 is YFSETQ. This CDR3 is CASSLGQYYEQYF. The DNA of the CDR3 is TGCGCCAGCAGCTTGGGACAGTACTACGAGCAGTACTTC.

The chain combines TRBV28 with TRBJ2-3, with D possibly matching TRBD1 (6 bases). The CDR3 extends over 13 amino acids. Looked up from germline, CDR1 is MDHEN and CDR2 is SYDVKM. V was shortened by 4 bases and J by 7 bases, with 12 bases between the two germline ends. The CDR3 bases are TGTGCCAGCAGTTCTGGACAGTTTTATACGCAGTATTTT. Its protein is CASSSGQFYTQYF.

The chain carries TRBV5-1 and TRBJ2-7, with 8 bases aligning to TRBD1. Trimming removed 5 bases from V and 6 bases from J; junction bases left unmatched: 4. The CDR3 loop spans 12 amino acids. CDR1 SGHRS and CDR2 YFSETQ come from the germline V gene. The CDR3 reads CASRPQGGEQYF. The CDR3 DNA is TGCGCCAGCAGACCACAGGGGGGCGAGCAGTACTTC.

The chain couples TRBV5-1 to TRBJ1-2; 7 nucleotides match TRBD1. Germline V gives CDR1 SGHRS, CDR2 YFSETQ. The junction had 5 bases not matched to a gene; V was cut back by 0 bases and J by 3 bases. The CDR3 length is 15 residues. The CDR3 DNA is TGCGCCAGCAGCTTGGGAGGGGGGACAGACTATGGCTACACCTTC. Amino acid sequence: CASSLGGGTDYGYTF.

This chain links TRBV6-4 with TRBJ2-2; D not resolved. Germline loops: CDR1 MRHNA, CDR2 SNTAGT. CDR3 size: 12 residues. Trimming removed 2 bases at V and 7 bases at J, with 5 bases between. The chain's CDR3 is CASSDQFGELFF. The CDR3 DNA is TGTGCCAGCAGTGACCAGTTCGGGGAGCTGTTTTTT.